Shown below are 9 T cell receptor beta chains from a single sample sequenced in a study of T-cell reconstitution after alpha-beta-depleted transplantation in children. The library targeted TCRbeta and was prepared with unique molecular identifiers. TCRdb passed the PCR reads through MiXCR, listing each CDR3 protein once. The data contain roughly 220,000 distinct CDR3 sequences, 9.5% to 15% of them singletons. The material was PBMCs from the stem cell graft donor, obtained from the stem cell graft. These receptors all come from a human donor who donated a stem cell graft to a child with acute lymphoblastic leukemia.

This clonotype was found many times. This chain links TRBV7-9 with TRBJ2-7; D not certain. This CDR3 has 15 residues. CDR1 is SEHNR and CDR2 is FQNEAQ in the germline V gene (reference sequence). V was trimmed by 5 bases and J by 3 bases, leaving 17 bases between them. The CDR3 DNA is TGTGCCAGCAGCCCCGCGGCGGTAGGGTTCTACGAGCAGTACTTC. Translating it yields CASSPAAVGFYEQYF.

This clonotype came up many times. The V and J genes are TRBV18 and TRBJ2-7; D gene uncertain. This CDR3 has 12 amino acids. The V end was cut by 2 bases, the J end by 6 bases, with 8 bases between. The germline V gene encodes CDR1 KGHSH and CDR2 LQKENI. CDR3 region: CASSPGVPEQYF. The CDR3 nucleotides read TGTGCCAGCTCACCAGGTGTGCCCGAGCAGTACTTC.

In this sample, this clonotype turned up many times. V and J are TRBV29-1 and TRBJ1-1, with D uncertain. The CDR3 has 11 residues. Deletions cut 3 bases from V and 8 bases from J, with 10 bases between. Per the germline V gene, CDR1 is SQVTM and CDR2 is ANQGSEA. The CDR3 region is CSVEGHQEAFF. The CDR3, as DNA: TGCAGCGTTGAGGGCCACCAGGAAGCTTTCTTT.

This clonotype was counted many times. The V call is TRBV5-4, the J call TRBJ2-1; D possibly corresponds to TRBD1 (5 bases). The V gene's germline CDR1 is SGHNT and CDR2 YYREEE (reference sequence). The CDR3 is 14 amino acids. The germline V and J ends were trimmed by 0 bases and 6 bases, with 10 bases remaining between them. In nucleotides, the CDR3 is TGTGCCAGCAGCTTGGAGGTGGGGCGCAATGAGCAGTTCTTC. Its translation: CASSLEVGRNEQFF.

This sequence joins TRBV7-6 and TRBJ1-3; the D gene is possibly TRBD1 (6 bases). The CDR3 has 14 amino acids. CDR1 is SGHVS and CDR2 is FNYEAQ in the germline V gene. V lost 5 bases to trimming and J lost 9 bases, with 17 bases between them. CDR3 region: CASSPRTGRTTIYF. Here the CDR3 DNA reads TGTGCCAGCAGCCCCCGCACAGGGAGGACCACCATATATTTT.

This clonotype was recorded a few times. V usage is TRBV2 and J usage is TRBJ2-4; 8 nucleotides agree with TRBD1. This CDR3 comprises 13 residues. The trim removed 10 bases at V and 5 bases at J, leaving 7 bases unmatched. Germline lookup yields CDR1 SNHLY and CDR2 FYNNEI. The CDR3 region is CATTDREENIQYF. The CDR3 DNA sequence: TGTGCCACGACGGACAGGGAAGAAAACATTCAGTACTTC.

This clonotype has ten or more counts. The chain uses TRBV5-1 and TRBJ2-7, with 8 bases fitting TRBD1. Per the germline V gene, CDR1 is SGHRS and CDR2 is YFSETQ. This CDR3 spans 17 amino acids. The junction had 15 bases not matched to a gene; V was cut back by 4 bases and J by 3 bases. CDR3 sequence reads: CASSINTGGLRVYEQYF. The CDR3 region has the DNA TGCGCCAGCAGCATCAACACAGGGGGGCTCCGGGTCTACGAGCAGTACTTC.

On this clonotype itself: This could be a read error, since a much larger clone is one nucleotide away. V usage is TRBV7-9 and J usage is TRBJ2-3, with D uncertain. The CDR3 covers 15 residues. Between the trimmed V and J ends, which lost 0 bases and 4 bases, there was a span of 11 bases. The germline gives CDR1 SEHNR, CDR2 FQNEAQ (reference sequence). The CDR3, as DNA: TGTGCCAGCAGCTTAGCGTACCATACCGCAGATACGCAGTATTTT. Translation: CASSLAYHTADTQYF.

This clonotype has just a few counts. The rearrangement joins TRBV12-5 to TRBJ2-3, with 8 nucleotides matching TRBD2. J was trimmed by 3 bases and V by 6 bases; bases with no gene match: 2. The CDR3 extends over 13 amino acids. Germline lookup yields CDR1 LGHNT and CDR2 FRNRAP. The CDR3 loop reads CASGAGATDTQYF. The CDR3 DNA reads as TGTGCTAGTGGAGCGGGGGCTACAGATACGCAGTATTTT.